This is a list of T cell receptor beta chains from one sample in a study of blood T cells in healthy people across ages. TCRdb recomputed calls from the 5' RACE reads with MiXCR, one row per CDR3 protein. This sample has roughly 1,500,000 distinct CDR3 sequences; around 42% occur once, and the top ten carry 7% to 9%. The specimen was blood. All receptors derive from a woman under 30 in good health. The CDR3 runs from the conserved cysteine through the conserved F or W. Fields, in order: V gene, D gene, clone size, J gene, CDR3 DNA, CDR3 protein. D genes are given only for firm matches. Some rows mark clone size as missing; the rest say once, few, many or name a class of expanded clone.

TRBV6-5	-	-	TRBJ1-4	TGTGCCAGCAGCCCGGCTCGTGCAACTAATGAAAAACTGTTTTTT	CASSPARATNEKLFF
TRBV20-1	-	-	TRBJ2-1	TGCAGTGCCCCACAGGGCTGGGAGACCCAGTTCTTC	CSAPQGWETQFF
TRBV15	TRBD2	-	TRBJ2-7	TGTGCCACCAGCAGAGATCTAGCGGGAGTAGGCGAGCAGTACTTC	CATSRDLAGVGEQYF
TRBV6-5	-	-	TRBJ2-5	TGTGCCAGCAGCTCAAAAGCGCTAGAGTACTTC	CASSSKALEYF
TRBV27	TRBD1	-	TRBJ1-6	TGTGCCAGCAGTTTACGGGCTATACAGGGGACCCCTTTGAGCTCCTATAATTCACCCCTCCACTTT	CASSLRAIQGTPLSSYNSPLHF
TRBV5-5	TRBD1	-	TRBJ2-1	TGTGCCAGCAGCGCTCGTCCCGGACAGGGGGGGAATGAGCAGTTCTTC	CASSARPGQGGNEQFF
TRBV6-2/TRBV6-3	-	-	TRBJ2-7	TGTGCCAGCAGTTACGGCGATCCCTACGAGCAGTACTTC	CASSYGDPYEQYF
TRBV11-2	TRBD1	-	TRBJ1-2	TGTGCCAGCAGCCCGGACAGGGGGTCGGGTGCAATTTCACCTAACTATGGCTACACCTTC	CASSPDRGSGAISPNYGYTF
TRBV5-5	TRBD2	-	TRBJ2-7	TGTGCCAGCAGCTTATCAGCGGGGACGGTGGGCGAGCAGTACTTC	CASSLSAGTVGEQYF
TRBV5-1	TRBD1	-	TRBJ2-1	TGCGCCAGCAGCATCTCCGGGACAGGGGGCGGAGGGAGTGAGCAGTTCTTC	CASSISGTGGGGSEQFF
TRBV25-1	TRBD1	-	TRBJ1-2	TGTGCCAGCAGTGGAGGAGACGACAGGGGCTATGGCTACACCTTC	CASSGGDDRGYGYTF
TRBV5-6	TRBD2	few	TRBJ2-7	TGTGCCAGCCAGTGGAGAGCGGGACTTTCCCTCGCCTACAATGAGCAGTACTTC	CASQWRAGLSLAYNEQYF
TRBV6-6	-	-	TRBJ1-4	TGTGCCAGCAGTTACTCGAGTGGGGGCGTTAATGAAAAACTGTTTTTT	CASSYSSGGVNEKLFF
TRBV20-1	TRBD2	few	TRBJ2-7	TGCAGTGCCGCGGCGGGGGGGGTGTGGTCCTACGAGCAGTACTTC	CSAAAGGVWSYEQYF
TRBV7-2	-	-	TRBJ2-4	TGTGCCAGCAGCTTAGAGAATAGGGGTTGGGAAAACATTCAGTACTTC	CASSLENRGWENIQYF
TRBV3-1	-	-	TRBJ1-5	TGTGCCAGCAGCCAGGCAGGGCTCAATCAGCCCCAGCATTTT	CASSQAGLNQPQHF
TRBV6-1	TRBD2	-	TRBJ2-7	TGTGCCAGCAGTGAACACTTGGCGGGAGCTGGTTACGAGCAGTACTTC	CASSEHLAGAGYEQYF
TRBV27	-	few	TRBJ2-7	TGTGCCACCCACGGAGGTAGCGAGCAGTACTTC	CATHGGSEQYF
TRBV12-3/TRBV12-4	-	-	TRBJ2-7	TGTGCCAGCAGTACGACCGGGACACAGGGCGAGCAGTACTTC	CASSTTGTQGEQYF
TRBV12-3/TRBV12-4	-	-	TRBJ1-1	TGTGCCAGCAGCGAGAGGCCCTCTGAAGCTTTCTTT	CASSERPSEAFF
TRBV6-1	TRBD2	once	TRBJ2-5	TGTGCCAGCAGTGAACCTCGGTTAGGTGGGGGGGGTGAGACCCAGTACTTC	CASSEPRLGGGGETQYF
TRBV15	-	few	TRBJ1-1	TGTGCCACCAGCAGAAGGGAGAACACTGAAGCTTTCTTT	CATSRRENTEAFF
TRBV20-1	-	few	TRBJ2-1	TGCAGTGCTGACCGGGACCCAAACAATGAGCAGTTCTTC	CSADRDPNNEQFF
TRBV7-9	-	-	TRBJ1-4	TGTGCCAGTAGCCCGGGGACCTTGCCAACTAATGAAAAACTGTTTTTT	CASSPGTLPTNEKLFF
TRBV5-1	-	-	TRBJ2-5	TGCGCCAGCAGGTTAAAGGGTAGCCCAGAGAGAGAGACCCAGTACTTC	CASRLKGSPERETQYF
TRBV3-1	TRBD1	few	TRBJ2-7	TGTGCCAGCAGCCAACCGGGACAGGGGTTCTACGAGCAGTACTTC	CASSQPGQGFYEQYF
TRBV3-1	-	many	TRBJ2-5	TGTGCCAGCAGCCAAGATTCTGAGACCCAGTACTTC	CASSQDSETQYF